Each of the 14 T cell receptor beta chains below was sequenced from the same sample in a study of cytomegalovirus exposure and HLA in healthy donors. The PCR had 60 Vbeta and 13 Jbeta primers. This table comes from immunoSEQ multiplex PCR, and its TCRdb copy is limited to in-frame clones, with some not included. The data show some 140,000 clones, around 81% seen once. Source material: PBMCs. Every receptor here comes from a woman in her thirties or forties in good health and CMV-seropositive.

The chain carries TRBV19 and TRBJ2-5; TRBD2 is a possible D gene (6 bases). The germline gives CDR1 LNHDA, CDR2 SQIVND (reference sequence). CDR3 length equals 17 residues. Trimming removed 3 bases at V and 0 bases at J, with 17 bases between. This CDR3 is CASSIGGDRSYQETQYF. The CDR3 DNA sequence: TGTGCCAGTAGTATCGGAGGGGACCGATCGTACCAAGAGACCCAGTACTTC.

The rearrangement uses TRBV5-1 and TRBJ1-2, with 8 bases fitting TRBD1. Trimming took 0 bases from V and 4 from J; bases not matched to a gene: 5. Germline V gene sequence: CDR1 SGHRS, CDR2 YFSETQ. The CDR3 has 15 residues. In DNA, the CDR3 is TGCGCCAGCAGCTTGGGGACAGGGAGGGGCTATGGCTACACCTTC. Its protein is CASSLGTGRGYGYTF.

The chain recombines TRBV25-1 with TRBJ2-7; 9 bases line up with TRBD2. Germline V lookup: CDR1 MGHDK, CDR2 SYGVNS. V shed 7 bases and J 4 bases; nucleotides not matched to a gene: 5. This CDR3 region has 13 residues. CDR3 protein: CASTAGGTYEQYF. DNA of the CDR3: TGTGCCAGCACGGCGGGGGGGACGTACGAGCAGTACTTC.

Note on this clone: One end of the junction fails to match germline, which may point to a read error. V is TRBV4-1 and J is TRBJ2-5; 8 bases map to TRBD1. This CDR3 is 15 amino acids long. Per the germline V gene, CDR1 is MGHRA and CDR2 is YSYEKL. The CDR3 DNA follows: TGCGCCAGCAGTCAAGAGCGGACAGGGCAAGAGACCCAGTACTTC. Amino acids: CASSQERTGQETQYF.

V usage is TRBV9 and J usage is TRBJ2-3; TRBD2 matches at 10 bases. The length of the CDR3 is 16 residues. CDR1 is SGDLS, CDR2 YYNGEE, per germline. Trimming cost V 0 bases and J 6 bases; bases outside gene matches: 7. CDR3 region: CASSVATSGNMDTQYF. CDR3 coding DNA: TGTGCCAGCAGCGTAGCAACTAGCGGGAATATGGATACGCAGTATTTT.

CDR3: CASSLQGVNTEAFF. The CDR3 DNA reads as TGTGCCAGCAGCCTACAGGGGGTGAACACTGAAGCTTTCTTT. This chain uses TRBV6-1 with TRBJ1-1, with TRBD1 matching 8 bases. Germline trimming cut 6 bases from V and 0 bases from J; bases unmatched to any gene: 3. The CDR3 is 14 residues long. Germline V gene data show CDR1 as MNHNS and CDR2 as SASEGT.

The CDR3, as DNA: TGTGCCAGCAGTTTAAGGACTAGCGGGAGCGGGGAGCAGTACTTC. It specifies CASSLRTSGSGEQYF. This chain joins TRBV28 and TRBJ2-7, with TRBD2 matching over 13 bases. Unmatched junction bases numbered 5, after V lost 2 bases and J lost 7 bases. Germline CDR1 reads MDHEN; CDR2 reads SYDVKM. There are 15 residues in the CDR3. Full variable domain (outside the CDR3, taken from reference TRBV28 and TRBJ2-7): DVKVTQSSRYLVKRTGEKVFLECVQDMDHENMFWYRQDPGLGLRLIYFSYDVKMKEKGDIPEGYSVSREKKERFSLILESASTNQTSMYLCASSLRTSGSGEQYFGPGTRLTVT.

The J gene is TRBJ1-3, the V gene TRBV18; TRBD1 matches 10 bases. The CDR3 spans 15 residues. The V gene end was trimmed by 2 bases and the J gene end by 4 bases; junction bases not matched to a gene: 2. Per germline, CDR1 KGHSH and CDR2 LQKENI. The CDR3 DNA reads TGTGCCAGCTCACCAGGACAGGGGGAAGGAAACACCATATATTTT. Amino acids: CASSPGQGEGNTIYF.

V is TRBV5-1 and J is TRBJ1-1; TRBD1 might be the D (5 bases). Trimming pared 3 bases from V and 0 bases from J, leaving 15 bases between. CDR3 length equals 16 residues. Germline V gene sequence: CDR1 SGHRS, CDR2 YFSETQ. CDR3 loop: CASSSEGQPMNTEAFF. CDR3 coding DNA: TGCGCCAGCAGCTCGGAGGGGCAGCCTATGAACACTGAAGCTTTCTTT.

The sample holds one count of this clone. V is TRBV10-3 and J is TRBJ1-2; 9 bases map to TRBD1. V shed 2 bases and J 7 bases; nucleotides not matched to a gene: 14. Germline V gene data show CDR1 as ENHRY and CDR2 as SYGVKD. This CDR3 has 17 residues. CDR3 residues: CAISEPERTGALGGYTF. DNA of the CDR3: TGTGCCATCAGTGAGCCGGAACGGACAGGGGCCTTAGGTGGCTACACCTTC.

The J gene is TRBJ2-3, the V gene TRBV4-2; 8 bases map to TRBD1. Germline-derived CDR1 and CDR2 are LGHNA and YNFKEQ. CDR3 size: 15 residues. With V trimmed by 4 bases and J by 0 bases, 3 bases remained unmatched. The CDR3 coding sequence is TGTGCCAGCAGCCTTGACAGGGGTAGCACAGATACGCAGTATTTT. It translates to CASSLDRGSTDTQYF.

V is TRBV19 and J is TRBJ2-7, with 8 nucleotides matching TRBD2. Germline V gene lookup returns CDR1 LNHDA and CDR2 SQIVND (reference sequence). Trimming cost V 5 bases and J 0 bases; bases outside gene matches: 9. The CDR3 is 16 residues long. The CDR3 bases are TGTGCCAGTAGTTTCGCCGGGACTAGTCCCTCCTACGAGCAGTACTTC. The encoded protein is CASSFAGTSPSYEQYF.

The chain joins TRBV27 to TRBJ2-3, with TRBD2 matching 11 bases. The CDR3 spans 16 residues. Losses at the gene ends were 3 bases for V and 4 bases for J; bases not matched to a gene: 6. Germline values: CDR1 MNHEY, CDR2 SMNVEV (reference sequence). CDR3 DNA: TGTGCCAGCAGTTTGTTCGGGACTAGCGGCCCAGATACGCAGTATTTT. The encoded protein is CASSLFGTSGPDTQYF.

The V gene is TRBV5-4, the J gene TRBJ2-7; a weak D match, TRBD2 (6 bases). The V end lost 3 bases, the J end lost 6 bases, and 16 bases lay between the germline ends. CDR1 is SGHNT and CDR2 is YYREEE in the germline V gene (reference sequence). The CDR3 is 14 amino acids. The CDR3 here is CASSSTRLVSEQYF. The CDR3, as DNA: TGTGCCAGCAGCTCTACCCGACTAGTCAGCGAGCAGTACTTC. The whole variable domain, filled in from reference TRBV5-4 and TRBJ2-7, reads ETGVTQSPTHLIKTRGQQVTLRCSSQSGHNTVSWYQQALGQGPQFIFQYYREEENGRGNFPPRFSGLQFPNYSSELNVNALELDDSALYLCASSSTRLVSEQYFGPGTRLTVT.